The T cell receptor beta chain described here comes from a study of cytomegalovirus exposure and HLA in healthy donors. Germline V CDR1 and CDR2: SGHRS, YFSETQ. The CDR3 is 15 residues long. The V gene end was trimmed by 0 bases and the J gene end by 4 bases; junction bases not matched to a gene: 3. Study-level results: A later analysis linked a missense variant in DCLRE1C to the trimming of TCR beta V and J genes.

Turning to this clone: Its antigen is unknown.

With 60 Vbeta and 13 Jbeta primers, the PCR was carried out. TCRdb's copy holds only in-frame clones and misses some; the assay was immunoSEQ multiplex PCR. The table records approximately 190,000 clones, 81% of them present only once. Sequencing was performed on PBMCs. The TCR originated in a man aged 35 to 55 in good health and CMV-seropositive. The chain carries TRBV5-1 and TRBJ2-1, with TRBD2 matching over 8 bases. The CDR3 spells CASSLAPGGYNEQFF. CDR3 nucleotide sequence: TGCGCCAGCAGCTTGGCCCCGGGGGGGTACAATGAGCAGTTCTTC. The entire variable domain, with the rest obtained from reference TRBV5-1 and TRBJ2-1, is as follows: KAGVTQTPRYLIKTRGQQVTLSCSPISGHRSVSWYQQTPGQGLQFLFEYFSETQRNKGNFPGRFSGRQFSNSRSEMNVSTLELGDSALYLCASSLAPGGYNEQFFGPGTRLTVL.